Below, 27 T cell receptor beta chains from the same sample are listed, as sequenced in a study of CXCR3-negative and CXCR3-positive naive CD8 T cells. Study-level findings and limits: Greater hydrophobicity was found in TRB CDR3s of CXCR3-positive naive cells than of CXCR3-negative naive cells.

The antigens for these receptors are not known. The method, 5' RACE with UMI labels, was used to prepare the TRB cDNA libraries. Using the 5' RACE reads, TCRdb records one entry per CDR3 protein without DNA. This table holds about 150,000 distinct CDR3 sequences. The sample was naive CXCR3+ CD8+ T cells from blood. Indicated subset: CD45RO-CCR7+CD27+CD95- naive CD8+ T cells expressing CXCR3 (TNR3+). The receptor set was obtained from a human donor in good health. Some clones in this sample may be carry-over from other donors' samples.

The chain employs TRBV5-1 and TRBJ1-4. The CDR3 spans 14 residues. CDR1 is SGHRS and CDR2 is YFSETQ in the germline V gene. CDR3 in amino acids: CASSLVESNEKLFF.

This chain links TRBV9 with TRBJ2-2; absent DNA, TCRdb's TRBD2 call cannot be checked. There are 17 residues in the CDR3. Germline V CDR1 and CDR2: SGDLS, YYNGEE. CDR3 protein: CASSVDPGGTNTGELFF.

This sequence joins TRBV4-3 and TRBJ2-7; the D call from TCRdb, TRBD2, cannot be confirmed without DNA. This CDR3 comprises 15 residues. Germline CDR1 reads LGHNA; CDR2 reads YSLEER. The CDR3 sequence: CASSQGEDSSYEQYF.

CDR3 loop: CAHQGGLDTEAFF. The rearrangement links TRBV6-2 or TRBV6-3 to TRBJ1-1. Germline V gene lookup returns CDR1 MNHEY and CDR2 SVGEGT. CDR3 length: 13 residues.

The chain joins TRBV15 to TRBJ2-7; TCRdb's D call of TRBD2 is untestable without DNA. Germline V lookup: CDR1 LNHNV, CDR2 YYDKDF (reference sequence). The CDR3 contains 15 residues. CDR3 sequence: CATSREKAGPDEQYF.

The rearrangement links TRBV7-9 to TRBJ2-3. The CDR3 consists of 14 residues. Germline V gene data show CDR1 as SEHNR and CDR2 as FQNEAQ (reference sequence). The CDR3 here is CASSSTDRTDTQYF.

The gene calls are TRBV28 and TRBJ2-5; the TCRdb call, TRBD1, lacks DNA for checking. CDR1 and CDR2 (germline): MDHEN, SYDVKM. The CDR3 extends over 13 amino acids. CDR3 region: CASSPVGWETQYF.

This chain uses TRBV5-8 with TRBJ2-2; the D call from TCRdb, TRBD2, cannot be confirmed without DNA. The CDR3 covers 17 residues. Germline CDR1 and CDR2: SGHTS and YDEGEE. The CDR3 is CASTFWVAGDRTGELFF. Filled out from reference TRBV5-8 and TRBJ2-2, the complete variable domain reads EAGVTQSPTHLIKTRGQQATLRCSPISGHTSVYWYQQALGLGLQFLLWYDEGEERNRGNFPPRFSGRQFPNYSSELNVNALELEDSALYLCASTFWVAGDRTGELFFGEGSRLTVL.

J is TRBJ2-5 and V is TRBV28; TCRdb picks TRBD1, but there is no DNA to check that call. Germline V lookup: CDR1 MDHEN, CDR2 SYDVKM. The CDR3 runs to 16 residues. The CDR3 sequence is CASSFEGSAGGETQYF.

The chain employs TRBV3-1 and TRBJ2-7; TCRdb reports TRBD2, a call that lacks DNA to check it against. CDR1 and CDR2 (germline): LGHDT, YNNKEL (reference sequence). This CDR3 region has 15 residues. The CDR3 protein is CASSPPGLAGDEQYF.

The CDR3 region is CASSIRGQGSYEQYF. This chain links TRBV19 with TRBJ2-7; lacking DNA, the TRBD1 call made by TCRdb goes unchecked. The V gene's germline CDR1 is LNHDA and CDR2 SQIVND (reference sequence). The CDR3 covers 15 residues.

V is TRBV28 and J is TRBJ1-2; the TCRdb call, TRBD1, lacks DNA for checking. Germline CDR1 and CDR2: MDHEN and SYDVKM. The CDR3 spans 16 residues. This CDR3 reads CASSLSGVRPDYGYTF.

The chain uses TRBV7-9 and TRBJ2-7; the D call from TCRdb, TRBD2, cannot be confirmed without DNA. The CDR3 extends over 15 amino acids. CDR1 and CDR2 (germline): SEHNR, FQNEAQ (reference sequence). CDR3: CASSLALGSDYEQYF.

The V call is TRBV29-1, the J call TRBJ1-1. This CDR3 comprises 13 residues. CDR1 is SQVTM, CDR2 ANQGSEA, per germline. CDR3 sequence: CSVDPNLNTEAFF.

The CDR3 loop is CASSFPGEDQYF. The rearrangement links TRBV28 to TRBJ2-5; the TRBD1 assignment by TCRdb is unverifiable without DNA. Germline assignment: CDR1 MDHEN and CDR2 SYDVKM. The CDR3 sequence is 12 residues long.

This sequence joins TRBV4-1 and TRBJ2-1; TCRdb designates TRBD1, a call that cannot be tested without DNA. The CDR3 totals 16 residues. The germline V gene encodes CDR1 MGHRA and CDR2 YSYEKL. Here the CDR3 reads CASSHRDGSSYNEQFF.

The rearrangement uses TRBV7-9 and TRBJ2-7; TCRdb designates TRBD1, a call that cannot be tested without DNA. The germline V gene encodes CDR1 SEHNR and CDR2 FQNEAQ (reference sequence). The CDR3 has 15 amino acids. The CDR3 sequence is CASSLAQDLSYEQYF.

The chain couples TRBV19 to TRBJ2-1; the D gene TCRdb calls, TRBD2, cannot be checked with no DNA. The CDR3 consists of 16 residues. Germline V lookup: CDR1 LNHDA, CDR2 SQIVND (reference sequence). This CDR3 is CASSMGAGLAGGEQFF.

The J gene is TRBJ2-5, the V gene TRBV6-2 or TRBV6-3; TCRdb names TRBD2, which stays unverified in the absence of DNA. CDR3 length equals 14 residues. The germline gives CDR1 MNHEY, CDR2 SVGEGT. This chain's CDR3 is CASRGLADKETQYF.

This chain links TRBV4-3 with TRBJ1-1; TCRdb proposes TRBD1, but this gene call is untestable without DNA. CDR3 length equals 15 residues. Germline V CDR1 and CDR2: LGHNA, YSLEER. CDR3 protein: CASSQDTGRGNEAFF.

V and J are TRBV5-1 and TRBJ2-1; TCRdb selects TRBD2, and the lack of DNA leaves this call unchecked. The CDR3 loop spans 12 amino acids. CDR1 and CDR2 (germline): SGHRS, YFSETQ. This CDR3 is CASSLVDNEQFF.

This chain links TRBV21-1 with TRBJ2-1. TRBV21-1 is termed a pseudogene. The CDR3 covers 14 residues. The CDR3 is CASSKAGAHNEQFF.

J is TRBJ2-1 and V is TRBV9; TCRdb names TRBD2, which stays unverified in the absence of DNA. This CDR3 is 15 amino acids long. Germline V gene data show CDR1 as SGDLS and CDR2 as YYNGEE. CDR3 loop: CASSITSGENNEQFF. Full variable domain (remainder filled in from reference TRBV9 and TRBJ2-1): DSGVTQTPKHLITATGQRVTLRCSPRSGDLSVYWYQQSLDQGLQFLIQYYNGEERAKGNILERFSAQQFPDLHSELNLSSLELGDSALYFCASSITSGENNEQFFGPGTRLTVL.

The chain links TRBV6-2 or TRBV6-3 to TRBJ2-1; TCRdb names TRBD2, which stays unverified in the absence of DNA. Germline CDR1 is MNHEY and CDR2 is SVGEGT. The CDR3 contains 18 residues. CDR3 residues: CASSYELRGLATEGEQFF.

The rearrangement uses TRBV7-9 and TRBJ2-7; the D call from TCRdb, TRBD2, cannot be confirmed without DNA. Germline assignment: CDR1 SEHNR and CDR2 FQNEAQ (reference sequence). The CDR3 length is 13 residues. The CDR3 loop is CASSFPSNIEQYF.

The chain links TRBV3-1 to TRBJ2-1. The CDR3 contains 14 residues. Germline V lookup: CDR1 LGHDT, CDR2 YNNKEL (reference sequence). The CDR3 loop reads CASSQETWAEEQFF.

This chain uses TRBV29-1 with TRBJ2-7; TCRdb reports TRBD1, a call that lacks DNA to check it against. Germline V CDR1 and CDR2: SQVTM, ANQGSEA. CDR3 length: 13 residues. The CDR3 loop reads CSVGWTEDYEQYF.